This T cell receptor beta chain was retrieved from a study of PD-L1 blockade in urothelial cancer. Findings and limits, study-wide: Durable-benefit patients expanded tumor-associated blood clones more at 3 weeks.

On this clone: The target antigen is unknown.

This CDR3 has 13 amino acids. Germline V CDR1 and CDR2: SGDLS, YYNGEE. Trimming left V 4 bases short and J 6 bases short, with 11 bases between. The assay was immunoSEQ multiplex PCR, and TCRdb's table has in-frame clones only and misses some. Counted here are 29,000 or so clones, 79% occurring once; the ten biggest clones make up about 3.7%. Time point of the sample: peripheral blood 6 weeks after treatment start. The input for sequencing was PBMCs, taken around atezolizumab (anti-PD-L1) treatment. The clonotype was recovered from a man aged 65 to 79 with urothelial cancer. The V and J genes are TRBV9 and TRBJ1-5; D not certain. This chain's CDR3 is CASSPRAGQPQHF. CDR3 nucleotide sequence: TGTGCCAGCAGCCCCCGGGCGGGTCAGCCCCAGCATTTT.